The 30 T cell receptor beta chains below all came from one sample that was sequenced in a study of cytomegalovirus exposure and HLA in healthy donors. The PCR used 60 Vbeta and 13 Jbeta primers. The assay was immunoSEQ multiplex PCR, and TCRdb's table has in-frame clones only and misses some. The sample shows some 97,000 clones, around 80% of them seen only once. The sequencing sample was made of PBMCs. Source of these receptors: a male donor in good health and CMV-seropositive.

This rearrangement joins TRBV7-8 to TRBJ2-5, with D maybe TRBD2 (7 bases). TRBJ2-7 explains the end of the DNA better; the J call may be wrong. CDR3 size: 13 residues. The germline V gene has CDR1 SGHVS and CDR2 FQNEAQ. The CDR3 is CASRWGGRGEQYF. CDR3 in DNA: TGTGCCAGCAGGTGGGGGGGCCGGGGCGAGCAGTACTTC.

The rearrangement links TRBV4-1 to TRBJ1-2; D remains unclear. The V end was cut by 4 bases, the J end by 5 bases, with 11 bases between. Germline-derived CDR1 and CDR2 are MGHRA and YSYEKL. The CDR3 has 13 amino acids. CDR3 protein: CASSREPPYGYTF. Written as DNA, the CDR3 is TGCGCCAGCAGCCGGGAGCCGCCGTATGGCTACACCTTC.

The CDR3 DNA sequence: TGTGCCAGCAGCATCCGGGACAGCTATCTAGAGACCCAGTACTTC. Amino acid sequence: CASSIRDSYLETQYF. The chain uses TRBV9 and TRBJ2-5; 7 bases agree with TRBD1. The CDR3 has 15 residues. Germline CDR1 is SGDLS and CDR2 is YYNGEE. V dropped 4 bases and J dropped 4; count of bases not matched to a gene: 10.

The chain recombines TRBV9 with TRBJ2-5; D might be TRBD2 (5 bases). From germline, CDR1 is SGDLS and CDR2 YYNGEE. There are 14 residues in the CDR3. Deletions cut 1 base from V and 0 bases from J, with 7 bases between. DNA for the CDR3: TGTGCCAGCAGCGTAAGAGGGTACCAAGAGACCCAGTACTTC. This sequence encodes CASSVRGYQETQYF.

This chain joins TRBV30 and TRBJ2-7; D perhaps matches TRBD2 (5 bases). Per the germline V gene, CDR1 is GTSNPN and CDR2 is SVGIG (reference sequence). The length of the CDR3 is 15 residues. Trimming removed 0 bases from V and 2 bases from J, with 14 bases in between. The DNA for the CDR3 is TGTGCCTGGAGTGTACTAGGAGCGGTTCCCTACGAGCAGTACTTC. The encoded protein is CAWSVLGAVPYEQYF. Full variable domain (outside the CDR3, taken from reference TRBV30 and TRBJ2-7): SQTIHQWPATLVQPVGSPLSLECTVEGTSNPNLYWYRQAAGRGLQLLFYSVGIGQISSEVPQNLSASRPQDRQFILSSKKLLLSDSGFYLCAWSVLGAVPYEQYFGPGTRLTVT.

This clone appeared a single time. This sequence joins TRBV11-3 and TRBJ1-2, with TRBD1 as a possible D gene (6 bases). This CDR3 has 16 residues. Per germline, CDR1 SGHNT and CDR2 YENEEA. Trimming pared 1 base from V and 1 base from J, leaving 13 bases between. DNA for the CDR3: TGTGCCAGCAGCTTAGGCCCATGGGGGCTTAACTATGGCTACACCTTC. Amino acids: CASSLGPWGLNYGYTF.

The V and J genes are TRBV15 and TRBJ1-4; the match to TRBD1 covers 7 bases. The germline V gene has CDR1 LNHNV and CDR2 YYDKDF (reference sequence). This CDR3 is built from 14 residues. The V and J ends lost 5 bases and 5 bases, in that order; junction bases with no gene match: 5. In nucleotides, the CDR3 is TGTGCCACCAGCGCCGGGACAGAGAATGAAAAACTGTTTTTT. Translating gives CATSAGTENEKLFF.

This chain uses TRBV27 with TRBJ1-5; 7 bases match TRBD1. The germline V gene has CDR1 MNHEY and CDR2 SMNVEV (reference sequence). The CDR3 runs to 13 residues. J was trimmed by 7 bases and V by 5 bases; bases with no gene match: 5. This CDR3 reads CASSTGVEQPQHF. In DNA, the CDR3 is TGTGCCAGCAGTACAGGGGTAGAGCAGCCCCAGCATTTT.

This rearrangement joins TRBV28 to TRBJ1-2; no firm D call. The CDR3 is made up of 11 amino acids. Trimming stripped 0 bases from V and 9 bases from J, with 5 bases between. Germline assignment: CDR1 MDHEN and CDR2 SYDVKM. CDR3 residues: CASSLWQSYTF. CDR3 nucleotides: TGTGCCAGCAGTTTATGGCAGAGCTACACCTTC.

This clone was seen at least ten times. This chain joins TRBV5-6 and TRBJ2-4; perhaps TRBD1 as D (6 bases). CDR1 is SGHDT and CDR2 is YYEEEE in the germline V gene. There are 12 residues in the CDR3. Trimming cost V 4 bases and J 7 bases, with 9 bases left between them. CDR3 residues: CASSLQGNIQYF. The CDR3 DNA sequence: TGTGCCAGCAGCCTTCAGGGGAACATTCAGTACTTC.

CDR3 nucleotide sequence: TGTGCCAGCAGCTTCGGAGTGCGGGGACCGGCCTTCTTT. Translation gives CASSFGVRGPAFF. This sequence joins TRBV11-3 and TRBJ1-1; D possibly corresponds to TRBD1 (5 bases). This CDR3 region has 13 residues. V lost 3 bases, J lost 14 bases, and 19 bases lay in between. The germline V gene encodes CDR1 SGHNT and CDR2 YENEEA.

This chain uses TRBV7-8 with TRBJ1-4; tentatively, D is TRBD1 (5 bases). The CDR3 contains 16 residues. From germline, CDR1 is SGHVS and CDR2 FQNEAQ. Trimming took 5 bases from V and 5 from J, leaving 18 bases between them. CDR3 bases: TGTGCCAGCAGCCCCCTGCGGCGGGGACCGAATGAAAAACTGTTTTTT. Translation gives CASSPLRRGPNEKLFF.

The V call is TRBV5-6, the J call TRBJ2-6; possible D gene TRBD1, 6 bases. V lost 0 bases and J 4 bases, leaving 8 bases between the germline ends. There are 15 residues in the CDR3. CDR1 and CDR2 (germline): SGHDT, YYEEEE. The CDR3 protein is CASSLGGPGANVLTF. CDR3 nucleotides: TGTGCCAGCAGCTTGGGGGGGCCAGGGGCCAACGTCCTGACTTTC.

The J gene is TRBJ2-3, the V gene TRBV6-5; TRBD1 agrees at 8 bases. With V trimmed by 7 bases and J by 1 base, 7 bases remained unmatched. The CDR3 runs 15 residues. Germline lookup yields CDR1 MNHEY and CDR2 SVGAGI. The CDR3 DNA sequence: TGTGCCAGCATGGTCGACAGGGGTGGCACAGATACGCAGTATTTT. It yields the protein CASMVDRGGTDTQYF.

This chain connects TRBV7-9 to TRBJ1-1; D is uncertain. The ends were cut back, 5 bases at V and 2 bases at J, with 15 bases in the middle. The germline gives CDR1 SEHNR, CDR2 FQNEAQ (reference sequence). CDR3 length equals 15 residues. CDR3 nucleotide sequence: TGTGCCAGCAGCCAATTGGGCACAGTAAACACTGAAGCTTTCTTT. Its translation: CASSQLGTVNTEAFF. Full variable domain (remainder filled in from reference TRBV7-9 and TRBJ1-1): DTGVSQNPRHKITKRGQNVTFRCDPISEHNRLYWYRQTLGQGPEFLTYFQNEAQLEKSRLLSDRFSAERPKGSFSTLEIQRTEQGDSAMYLCASSQLGTVNTEAFFGQGTRLTVV.

There are a few counts of this clone. CDR3: CASSSRQGASGNTIYF. Written as DNA, the CDR3 is TGTGCCAGCTCATCTCGACAGGGGGCTTCTGGAAACACCATATATTTT. This chain connects TRBV18 to TRBJ1-3; the match to TRBD1 covers 10 bases. Per the germline V gene, CDR1 is KGHSH and CDR2 is LQKENI. J was trimmed by 1 base and V by 5 bases; bases with no gene match: 5. This CDR3 is built from 16 residues.

This clone was seen more than once but under ten times. Distinct nucleotide sequences in the sample also encode this CDR3. The chain joins TRBV7-9 to TRBJ2-2; a possible D gene is TRBD1 (6 bases). The V gene's germline CDR1 is SEHNR and CDR2 FQNEAQ (reference sequence). V lost 1 base, J lost 1 base, and 10 bases lay in between. This CDR3 spans 16 amino acids. CDR3 sequence (DNA): TGTGCCAGCAGCTTAGTTGCCAGGGGGAACACCGGGGAGCTGTTTTTT. Translation: CASSLVARGNTGELFF.

The chain uses TRBV29-1 and TRBJ2-1; D perhaps matches TRBD2 (6 bases). CDR1 and CDR2 (germline): SQVTM, ANQGSEA. The CDR3 totals 14 residues. V shed 7 bases and J shed 10 bases, with 23 bases lying between them. In DNA form, the CDR3 reads TGCAGCGGGGGACTCGTGAGGGACCGGGCCGAGCAGTTCTTC. Protein product: CSGGLVRDRAEQFF.

V usage is TRBV30 and J usage is TRBJ2-5, with a weak D call TRBD1 (5 bases). The ends were cut back, 3 bases at V and 10 bases at J, with 24 bases in the middle. The CDR3 has 15 residues. Germline V gene lookup returns CDR1 GTSNPN and CDR2 SVGIG (reference sequence). As DNA, the CDR3 is TGTGCCTGGAGCATCGGACACGCCCTCCCAAGTGACCAGTACTTC. It translates to CAWSIGHALPSDQYF.

V gene TRBV5-1 combines with J gene TRBJ1-6; 7 bases agree with TRBD1. The CDR3 loop spans 15 amino acids. Trimming at V came to 5 bases and at J to 2 bases, leaving 4 bases not matched to a gene. Looked up from germline, CDR1 is SGHRS and CDR2 is YFSETQ. The CDR3 bases are TGCGCCAGCAGAAGGGACAGAACCTATAATTCACCCCTCCACTTT. Translating gives CASRRDRTYNSPLHF.

The V gene is TRBV30, the J gene TRBJ2-7; D unresolved. With 3 bases removed from V and 3 bases from J, the gap between germline ends came to 12 bases. Per the germline V gene, CDR1 is GTSNPN and CDR2 is SVGIG (reference sequence). This CDR3 is built from 13 residues. In DNA form, the CDR3 reads TGTGCCTGGAGCTATTCTCAGGACTACGAGCAGTACTTC. Its translation: CAWSYSQDYEQYF.

The J gene is TRBJ2-7, the V gene TRBV19; TRBD2 agrees at 14 bases. Losses at the gene ends were 5 bases for V and 4 bases for J; bases not matched to a gene: 7. The CDR3 covers 16 residues. Germline values: CDR1 LNHDA, CDR2 SQIVND (reference sequence). The CDR3 loop reads CASSGRTSGGKYEQYF. The CDR3 nucleotides are TGTGCCAGTAGTGGAAGGACTAGCGGGGGGAAGTACGAGCAGTACTTC.

The V gene is TRBV30, the J gene TRBJ1-6, with 9 bases identical to TRBD1. CDR1 and CDR2 (germline): GTSNPN, SVGIG (reference sequence). This CDR3 spans 14 amino acids. Trimming removed 2 bases from V and 11 bases from J; junction bases left unmatched: 7. CDR3: CAWSLQGARAPLHF. For the CDR3, the DNA is TGTGCCTGGAGTCTACAGGGGGCAAGGGCACCCCTCCACTTT.

The CDR3, as DNA: TGTGCCAGCAGCTCGGGACTAGCGGGGGGGACCTACGAGCAGTACTTC. Encoded protein: CASSSGLAGGTYEQYF. This chain connects TRBV13 to TRBJ2-7, with 16 bases matching TRBD2. The CDR3 totals 16 residues. With 4 bases clipped from V and 2 bases from J, the junction kept 2 bases outside the gene matches. Germline V CDR1 and CDR2: PRHDT, FYEKMQ (reference sequence).

J is TRBJ1-1 and V is TRBV6-5; 9 positions match TRBD1. This CDR3 contains 13 residues. V lost 6 bases to trimming and J lost 11 bases; unmatched junction nucleotides: 10. Germline V lookup: CDR1 MNHEY, CDR2 SVGAGI. CDR3 amino acids: CASRPQGARYAFF. The CDR3 bases are TGTGCCAGCAGACCACAGGGGGCGAGGTATGCTTTCTTT.

The CDR3 region is CASSLGLSGTQYF. In DNA, the CDR3 is TGCGCCAGCAGCTTGGGACTCTCGGGGACCCAGTACTTC. The gene calls are TRBV5-1 and TRBJ2-5, with unresolved D. This CDR3 has 13 residues. Germline CDR1 is SGHRS and CDR2 is YFSETQ. The ends were cut back, 0 bases at V and 7 bases at J, with 10 bases in the middle. The entire variable domain, with the rest obtained from reference TRBV5-1 and TRBJ2-5, is as follows: KAGVTQTPRYLIKTRGQQVTLSCSPISGHRSVSWYQQTPGQGLQFLFEYFSETQRNKGNFPGRFSGRQFSNSRSEMNVSTLELGDSALYLCASSLGLSGTQYFGPGTRLLVL.

V usage is TRBV7-2 and J usage is TRBJ2-7, with TRBD2 identical over 9 bases. The J segment lost 1 base and the V segment lost 3 bases, leaving 7 bases of the junction unmatched. The CDR3 sequence is 16 residues long. In germline, CDR1 is SGHTA, CDR2 FQGNSA. The CDR3 DNA reads as TGTGCCAGCAGCTTCCGGGGTAGCGGGGGATCCTACGAGCAGTACTTC. Residues: CASSFRGSGGSYEQYF.

This clone was counted a few times. The rearrangement uses TRBV20-1 and TRBJ1-6; no reliable D call. Germline CDR1 is DFQATT and CDR2 is SNEGSKA (reference sequence). Trimming stripped 0 bases from V and 16 bases from J, with 10 bases between. The CDR3 length is 11 residues. The CDR3 nucleotides read TGCAGTGCTAGAGATCGGAGTCAGCTCCACTTT. Its protein product is CSARDRSQLHF.

The chain joins TRBV5-7 to TRBJ1-5; TRBD1 agrees at 7 bases. TRBV5-7 is an open reading frame whose function is uncertain. The ends lost 4 bases at V and 2 bases at J; junction bases unmatched: 6. This CDR3 has 15 amino acids. Here the CDR3 reads CASSLTGKCNQPQHF. The CDR3 DNA follows: TGTGCCAGCAGCCTGACAGGGAAATGCAATCAGCCCCAGCATTTT.

This clone was seen a single time. The chain links TRBV2 to TRBJ2-5; D is undetermined. Trimming stripped 3 bases from V and 5 bases from J, with 13 bases between. The CDR3 sequence is 14 residues long. Germline CDR1 reads SNHLY; CDR2 reads FYNNEI. The CDR3 coding sequence is TGTGCCAGCAGTGATTGGAGCATTCGGGAGACCCAGTACTTC. Translating gives CASSDWSIRETQYF. The whole variable domain, remainder taken from reference TRBV2 and TRBJ2-5, is EPEVTQTPSHQVTQMGQEVILRCVPISNHLYFYWYRQILGQKVEFLVSFYNNEISEKSEIFDDQFSVERPDGSNFTLKIRSTKLEDSAMYFCASSDWSIRETQYFGPGTRLLVL.